The 5 T cell receptor beta chains given below trace back to one sample, sequenced in a study of Ad26.COV2.S vaccination and SARS-CoV-2 variants. Generated by immunoSEQ multiplex PCR, the TCRdb table keeps only in-frame clones and is missing some. Of about 410,000 clones in the sample, around nine tenths were seen once. Sample treatment: around 19 received Ad26.COV2.S at low or high dose, single or two shots; about five received placebo; per-sample allocation not given. Sampling took place 63 days after the first vaccine or placebo injection. The starting material was peripheral blood, obtained in a trial of Ad26.COV2.S vaccine versus placebo. These receptor sequences come from a person between 18 and 59 years old who received the Ad26.COV2.S COVID-19 vaccine or a placebo.

The CDR3 nucleotides read TGTGCCAGCAAATCGAGGGCCGCGAACTATGGCTACACCTTC. This gives the protein CASKSRAANYGYTF. The chain joins TRBV2 to TRBJ1-2, with no clear D. The germline CDR1 and CDR2 sequences are SNHLY and FYNNEI. This CDR3 spans 14 amino acids. V was pared by 7 bases and J by 2 bases, with 14 bases between.

The V and J genes are TRBV5-1 and TRBJ1-6; 7 bases agree with TRBD1. Germline V gene data show CDR1 as SGHRS and CDR2 as YFSETQ. CDR3 length: 15 amino acids. V lost 4 bases and J lost 7; bases outside the gene matches: 8. In nucleotides, the CDR3 is TGCGCCAGCAGCCCCCAGGGGGGGTGGAATTCACCCCTCCACTTT. This gives the protein CASSPQGGWNSPLHF.

This clone was observed a few times. The rearrangement links TRBV27 to TRBJ1-6; 9 bases agree with TRBD1. From germline, CDR1 is MNHEY and CDR2 SMNVEV (reference sequence). V gave up 8 bases and J gave up 6 bases; unmatched junction bases: 5. The CDR3 has 14 amino acids. In DNA form, the CDR3 reads TGTGCCAGCCGAACAGGGGGCGGTAATTCACCCCTCCACTTT. It is translated as CASRTGGGNSPLHF.

The gene calls are TRBV3-1 (or the pseudogene TRBV3-2) and TRBJ2-5; 7 bases are shared with TRBD1. In germline, CDR1 is LGHDT, CDR2 YNNKEL (reference sequence). V lost 1 base and J lost 3; bases outside the gene matches: 8. This CDR3 has 16 residues. As DNA, the CDR3 is TGTGCCAGCAGCCAAGGATTCCGGGACAGAAAAGAGACCCAGTACTTC. Translation gives CASSQGFRDRKETQYF.

The rearrangement uses TRBV2 and TRBJ2-5; perhaps D is TRBD1 or TRBD2 (5 bases each). The CDR3 totals 11 residues. In germline, CDR1 is SNHLY, CDR2 FYNNEI. V lost 0 bases and J lost 10, with 6 bases in between. CDR3 amino acids: CASSEARGQYF. CDR3 nucleotide sequence: TGTGCCAGCAGTGAAGCGAGGGGCCAGTACTTC. Full variable domain (outside the CDR3, taken from reference TRBV2 and TRBJ2-5): EPEVTQTPSHQVTQMGQEVILRCVPISNHLYFYWYRQILGQKVEFLVSFYNNEISEKSEIFDDQFSVERPDGSNFTLKIRSTKLEDSAMYFCASSEARGQYFGPGTRLLVL.